This T cell receptor beta chain was identified during a study of T cells in Graves' hyperthyroidism and ophthalmopathy. Regions amplified from RNA transcripts were the TCR beta CDR3 regions. With the HTBI primer set, the TCR CDR3 went through a first round of RT-PCR. TCRdb reprocessed the multiplex PCR reads via MiXCR and lists one record per CDR3 protein. The sample consists of about 360,000 distinct CDR3 sequences, 13% of them appearing once. Diagnostic decisions used clinical symptoms, serum thyroxine and TRAb, thyroid ultrasound and orbital computed tomography. CDR1 is LNHDA and CDR2 is SQIVND in the germline V gene (reference sequence). This CDR3 contains 14 residues. Trimming pared 5 bases from V and 9 bases from J, leaving 17 bases between.

The V call is TRBV19, the J call TRBJ1-5; no definite D call. The sequencing input was blood. The receptor was derived from a woman between 18 and 30 years old with Graves' hyperthyroidism. The CDR3 DNA follows: TGTGCCAGTAGTCCCGAGGGATGGGGTCGGCCCCAGCATTTT. Encoded protein: CASSPEGWGRPQHF.